Listed here are 30 T cell receptor beta chains from one sample, sequenced in a study of blood T cells in healthy people across ages. A second PCR, run for 7 to 11 cycles, used a sample-barcoded 5' primer plus a J-beta primer mix. MiXCR was run by TCRdb on the 5' RACE reads, yielding one entry per CDR3 protein. The table has fewer than 2 million distinct CDR3 sequences, 30% to 40% seen once; the top ten hold about 21%. The sample was blood. These receptors originate from a human donor in good health.

The gene calls are TRBV2 and TRBJ2-1; D gene uncertain. The CDR3 is 14 amino acids. The V end lost 8 bases, the J end lost 1 base, and 12 bases lay between the germline ends. Germline-derived CDR1 and CDR2 are SNHLY and FYNNEI. CDR3 sequence reads: CASFRLKSYNEQFF. DNA of the CDR3: TGTGCCAGCTTCCGTCTGAAATCCTACAATGAGCAGTTCTTC.

In this sample, this clonotype turned up a few times. V gene TRBV24-1 combines with J gene TRBJ2-3; 8 bases fit TRBD2. Germline values: CDR1 KGHDR, CDR2 SFDVKD. The length of the CDR3 is 14 residues. V lost 8 bases and J lost 4; bases outside the gene matches: 7. CDR3 region: CATTTGGSADTQYF. CDR3 bases: TGTGCCACCACTACGGGGGGGTCAGCAGATACGCAGTATTTT.

The V gene is TRBV5-1, the J gene TRBJ2-2; 7 nucleotides align to TRBD2. Germline trimming cut 4 bases from V and 3 bases from J; bases unmatched to any gene: 9. The CDR3 has 16 residues. Germline CDR1 reads SGHRS; CDR2 reads YFSETQ. The CDR3 bases are TGCGCCAGCAGCCCTCTCGAGGGAGGGCACACCGGGGAGCTGTTTTTT. Its protein is CASSPLEGGHTGELFF.

V and J are TRBV19 and TRBJ2-2; possible D gene TRBD1, 6 bases. The CDR3 totals 14 residues. V gave up 10 bases and J gave up 2 bases, with 14 bases separating them. CDR1 is LNHDA, CDR2 SQIVND, per germline (reference sequence). CDR3 region: CAIRDIFNTGELFF. Here the CDR3 DNA reads TGTGCCATAAGGGACATTTTTAACACCGGGGAGCTGTTTTTT.

The genes are TRBV5-4 and TRBJ2-3; D is uncertain. The V end was cut by 0 bases, the J end by 8 bases, with 13 bases between. CDR1 and CDR2 from the germline V gene are SGHNT and YYREEE (reference sequence). There are 14 residues in the CDR3. The CDR3 sequence: CASSLELQSPTQYF. The DNA for the CDR3 is TGTGCCAGCAGCTTGGAGCTCCAGAGCCCTACGCAGTATTTT.

A single count supports this clonotype. This may come from a read error, since a much larger clone is one base off. The CDR3 nucleotides are TGTGCCAGCAGCTTAGATGGCGGGGGGCGCAATGAGCAGTTCTTC. Translated, it gives CASSLDGGGRNEQFF. This chain uses TRBV7-2 with TRBJ2-1, with 8 bases lining up with TRBD2. J gave up 6 bases and V 1 base, and 5 bases lay outside the gene matches. The CDR3 runs to 15 residues. Germline loops: CDR1 SGHTA, CDR2 FQGNSA.

This clonotype showed up just a few times. The genes are TRBV7-8 and TRBJ2-5, with TRBD2 matching over 11 bases. The CDR3 runs 14 residues. J gave up 3 bases and V 8 bases, and 5 bases lay outside the gene matches. Germline CDR1 reads SGHVS; CDR2 reads FQNEAQ. CDR3 nucleotides: TGTGCCAGCTGCCTACTAGCGGGGGAAGAGACCCAGTACTTC. As protein: CASCLLAGEETQYF. Filled out from reference TRBV7-8 and TRBJ2-5, the complete variable domain reads GAGVSQSPRYKVAKRGQDVALRCDPISGHVSLFWYQQALGQGPEFLTYFQNEAQLDKSGLPSDRFFAERPEGSVSTLKIQRTQQEDSAVYLCASCLLAGEETQYFGPGTRLLVL.

The V gene is TRBV6-2 or TRBV6-3, the J gene TRBJ1-4; TRBD1 matches at 9 bases. The CDR3 is 16 amino acids. V lost 6 bases, J lost 2 bases, and 7 bases stayed unmatched. The germline V gene encodes CDR1 MNHEY and CDR2 SVGEGT. The CDR3 spells CASRKTGGITNEKLFF. Written as DNA, the CDR3 is TGTGCCAGCAGAAAAACAGGGGGCATCACTAATGAAAAACTGTTTTTT.

The chain recombines TRBV13 with TRBJ2-7, with TRBD1 matching over 9 bases. The CDR3 spans 19 residues. Trimming removed 5 bases from V and 2 bases from J; junction bases left unmatched: 19. The V gene's germline CDR1 is PRHDT and CDR2 FYEKMQ (reference sequence). The CDR3: CASSVFWDREAGITYEQYF. CDR3 DNA sequence: TGTGCCAGCAGCGTATTTTGGGACAGGGAGGCAGGAATAACCTACGAGCAGTACTTC.

The chain employs TRBV20-1 and TRBJ1-6, with D possibly TRBD1 on 6 matching bases. The CDR3 sequence is 11 residues long. V lost 7 bases and J lost 7, with 8 bases in between. Germline CDR1 is DFQATT and CDR2 is SNEGSKA (reference sequence). CDR3 sequence reads: CSGGANSPLHF. The CDR3 DNA follows: TGCAGTGGGGGGGCGAATTCACCCCTCCACTTT.

There are a few counts of this clonotype. The CDR3 spells CASSPAGDYNNEQFF. The CDR3 DNA reads TGTGCCAGCAGTCCTGCCGGGGACTACAACAATGAGCAGTTCTTC. The V gene is TRBV3-1, the J gene TRBJ2-1, with 7 bases that match TRBD2. The V gene's germline CDR1 is LGHDT and CDR2 YNNKEL (reference sequence). Trimming cost V 6 bases and J 5 bases; bases outside gene matches: 10. The CDR3 spans 15 residues.

This clonotype was counted a few times. The rearrangement joins TRBV20-1 to TRBJ1-5; 9 bases map to TRBD1. Germline loops: CDR1 DFQATT, CDR2 SNEGSKA (reference sequence). J was trimmed by 6 bases and V by 7 bases; bases with no gene match: 13. The CDR3 is 15 residues long. DNA for the CDR3: TGCAGTGTTAGCTCCCGCTCACAGGGGGCTCAGCCCCAGCATTTT. Its protein product is CSVSSRSQGAQPQHF.

As regards this clonotype: The germline gene is not matched at one end of the junction; a read error may be the cause. The CDR3 loop is CASSQTGSTDTQYF. As DNA, the CDR3 is TGTGCCAGCAGTCAAACAGGTAGCACAGATACGCAGTATTTT. The chain combines TRBV4-3 with TRBJ2-3; a weak D match, TRBD1 (5 bases). Germline assignment: CDR1 LGHNA and CDR2 YSLEER. This CDR3 has 14 residues.

The J gene is TRBJ1-2, the V gene TRBV7-2; 7 bases align to TRBD1. The junction had 15 bases not matched to a gene; V was cut back by 5 bases and J by 6 bases. The germline V gene has CDR1 SGHTA and CDR2 FQGNSA. The CDR3 extends over 16 amino acids. The CDR3 here is CASSTSGTVNKNGYTF. CDR3 coding DNA: TGTGCCAGCAGCACCTCCGGGACAGTGAATAAAAATGGCTACACCTTC. Variable domain in full (rest from reference TRBV7-2 and TRBJ1-2): GAGVSQSPSNKVTEKGKDVELRCDPISGHTALYWYRQSLGQGLEFLIYFQGNSAPDKSGLPSDRFSAERTGGSVSTLTIQRTQQEDSAVYLCASSTSGTVNKNGYTFGSGTRLTVV.

The chain carries TRBV20-1 and TRBJ2-1; D is perhaps TRBD1 or TRBD2 (6 bases each). Per germline, CDR1 DFQATT and CDR2 SNEGSKA (reference sequence). This CDR3 region has 12 residues. The CDR3 nucleotides are TGCAGGGCCGGCGGGACAATCAATGAGCAGTTCTTC. Encoded protein: CRAGGTINEQFF.

In DNA form, the CDR3 reads TGTGCCACCAGGGAGCCTGGGGCCAACGTCCTGACTTTC. This gives the protein CATREPGANVLTF. This sequence joins TRBV24-1 and TRBJ2-6; D remains unclear. V shed 7 bases and J shed 2 bases, with 5 bases lying between them. This CDR3 has 13 amino acids. CDR1 is KGHDR and CDR2 is SFDVKD in the germline V gene.

This clonotype was counted between two and nine times. The chain uses TRBV6-6 and TRBJ1-4, with D unclear. The ends were cut back, 7 bases at V and 1 base at J, with 10 bases in the middle. The V gene's germline CDR1 is MNHNY and CDR2 SVGAGI (reference sequence). This CDR3 has 14 amino acids. The CDR3 loop is CASNLRGTNEKLFF. In DNA, the CDR3 is TGTGCCAGCAACCTACGAGGAACTAATGAAAAACTGTTTTTT.

The CDR3 DNA reads as TGTGCCAGCAGCTTGTTAGTTAGTGGAGATACTGAAGCTTTCTTT. It encodes CASSLLVSGDTEAFF. The chain employs TRBV5-5 and TRBJ1-1; D is undetermined. Per the germline V gene, CDR1 is SGHKS and CDR2 is YYEKEE (reference sequence). The length of the CDR3 is 15 residues. V was trimmed by 1 base and J by 5 bases, leaving 15 bases between them.

This clonotype was seen a handful of times. The V call is TRBV6-4, the J call TRBJ2-1, with TRBD2 matching 9 bases. Germline CDR1 and CDR2: MRHNA and SNTAGT. J gave up 4 bases and V 4 bases, and 5 bases lay outside the gene matches. There are 15 residues in the CDR3. For the CDR3, the DNA is TGTGCCAGCAGTGCTCTTAGCGGGGGATACAATGAGCAGTTCTTC. It codes for CASSALSGGYNEQFF.

This clonotype occurred a few times. CDR3 protein: CSAMRGTSANEQFF. The CDR3 DNA sequence: TGCAGTGCTATGCGAGGGACTAGCGCAAATGAGCAGTTCTTC. The chain is built from TRBV20-1 and TRBJ2-1; 10 bases are a match to TRBD2. The CDR3 has 14 residues. Germline lookup yields CDR1 DFQATT and CDR2 SNEGSKA (reference sequence). With V trimmed by 4 bases and J by 7 bases, 7 bases remained unmatched.

This chain connects TRBV10-3 to TRBJ2-1, with unresolved D. Germline loops: CDR1 ENHRY, CDR2 SYGVKD. The CDR3 consists of 12 residues. The V and J ends lost 8 bases and 8 bases respectively, with 13 bases between them. DNA of the CDR3: TGTGCCATCCGCCCCCTAGGTCATGAGCAGTTCTTC. Amino acid sequence: CAIRPLGHEQFF.

The chain carries TRBV6-6 and TRBJ1-2; TRBD1 agrees at 9 bases. V shed 7 bases and J 12 bases; nucleotides not matched to a gene: 12. This CDR3 contains 13 residues. Germline values: CDR1 MNHNY, CDR2 SVGAGI (reference sequence). Here the CDR3 reads CASNEQGAGDHTF. In DNA, the CDR3 is TGTGCCAGCAACGAACAGGGGGCTGGCGACCACACCTTC.

This clonotype came up a few times. This chain joins TRBV10-3 and TRBJ2-7; D is uncertain. Trimming took off 2 bases at V and 6 bases at J, with 8 bases between the two ends. CDR1 is ENHRY, CDR2 SYGVKD, per germline. This CDR3 has 12 residues. CDR3 bases: TGTGCCATCAGTGAGGTCACATCCGAGCAGTACTTC. It encodes CAISEVTSEQYF.

The genes are TRBV7-2 and TRBJ2-1; 7 bases match TRBD2. The germline CDR1 and CDR2 sequences are SGHTA and FQGNSA. CDR3 length: 15 amino acids. The trim removed 3 bases at V and 8 bases at J, leaving 10 bases unmatched. The DNA for the CDR3 is TGTGCCAGCAGCTTCGGCGGCGGGGGTTTCGATGAGCAGTTCTTC. Residues: CASSFGGGGFDEQFF.

V and J are TRBV4-1 and TRBJ1-2, with D possibly being TRBD1 (6 bases). Germline loops: CDR1 MGHRA, CDR2 YSYEKL. The germline V and J ends were trimmed by 5 bases and 1 base, with 14 bases remaining between them. The CDR3 runs 15 residues. The CDR3 nucleotides are TGCGCCAGCAGCATACGGACAGTAGATAACTATGGCTACACCTTC. It is translated as CASSIRTVDNYGYTF.

The chain has TRBV7-2 and TRBJ2-1; D remains ambiguous. The CDR3 length is 15 residues. Germline CDR1 reads SGHTA; CDR2 reads FQGNSA. Trimming took off 4 bases at V and 0 bases at J, with 10 bases between the two ends. The CDR3 DNA follows: TGTGCCAGCAGCTCCTCTGTTACCTCCTACAATGAGCAGTTCTTC. Encoded protein: CASSSSVTSYNEQFF.

This clonotype was counted many times. The junction differs from germline at one of its ends, possibly a read error. The V gene is TRBV4-3, the J gene TRBJ2-7; TRBD1 might be the D (5 bases). Germline V lookup: CDR1 LGHNA, CDR2 YSLEER. The CDR3 is 13 residues long. CDR3 coding DNA: TGTGCCAGCAGTCAAGACAGATCGTACGAGCAGTACTTC. It translates to CASSQDRSYEQYF.

This clonotype was detected ten times or more. J is TRBJ1-2 and V is TRBV12-5, with unresolved D. Trimming stripped 5 bases from V and 4 bases from J, with 8 bases between. The CDR3 contains 12 residues. Per the germline V gene, CDR1 is LGHNT and CDR2 is FRNRAP. For the CDR3, the DNA is TGTGCTAGTGGTCGAGACGCCTATGGCTACACCTTC. Residues: CASGRDAYGYTF.

In this sample, this clonotype turned up a few times. This chain connects TRBV5-1 to TRBJ2-1, with 10 bases lining up with TRBD2. Germline V lookup: CDR1 SGHRS, CDR2 YFSETQ. The CDR3 is 14 residues long. J lost 8 bases, V lost 3 bases, and 5 bases had no gene match. CDR3 residues: CASSSLAGEDEQFF. The CDR3 nucleotides read TGCGCCAGCAGCTCCCTAGCGGGGGAGGATGAGCAGTTCTTC. Looking up the rest from reference TRBV5-1 and TRBJ2-1 gives the full variable domain: KAGVTQTPRYLIKTRGQQVTLSCSPISGHRSVSWYQQTPGQGLQFLFEYFSETQRNKGNFPGRFSGRQFSNSRSEMNVSTLELGDSALYLCASSSLAGEDEQFFGPGTRLTVL.

The chain recombines TRBV7-2 with TRBJ1-4; a weak D match, TRBD1 (5 bases). CDR1 and CDR2 (germline): SGHTA, FQGNSA. The V end lost 6 bases, the J end lost 6 bases, and 14 bases lay between the germline ends. This CDR3 is 14 amino acids long. CDR3 loop: CASSPDSHDEKLFF. The CDR3, as DNA: TGTGCCAGCAGTCCAGACAGCCATGATGAAAAACTGTTTTTT.